The entry below gives a single T cell receptor (beta chain) sequence along with its context. The CDR3 sequence is 16 residues long. V lost 6 bases and J 1 base, leaving 17 bases between the germline ends. In germline, CDR1 is PRHDT, CDR2 FYEKMQ (reference sequence). The data belong to a study of T cell responses to AZD1222 COVID-19 vaccine. Profiling relied on immunoSEQ multiplex PCR, and the TCRdb table lists in-frame clones only, not all of them. This table holds roughly 140,000 clones, under 95% found once. This chain uses TRBV13 with TRBJ2-3; the D is unclear. The input for sequencing was peripheral blood, taken 28 days after the second AZD1222 dose. The TCR comes from an adult who received the AZD1222 COVID-19 vaccine. CDR3 DNA: TGTGCCAGCAGTAAACCGGCCCTGAAGGGCACAGATACGCAGTATTTT. This gives the protein CASSKPALKGTDTQYF.